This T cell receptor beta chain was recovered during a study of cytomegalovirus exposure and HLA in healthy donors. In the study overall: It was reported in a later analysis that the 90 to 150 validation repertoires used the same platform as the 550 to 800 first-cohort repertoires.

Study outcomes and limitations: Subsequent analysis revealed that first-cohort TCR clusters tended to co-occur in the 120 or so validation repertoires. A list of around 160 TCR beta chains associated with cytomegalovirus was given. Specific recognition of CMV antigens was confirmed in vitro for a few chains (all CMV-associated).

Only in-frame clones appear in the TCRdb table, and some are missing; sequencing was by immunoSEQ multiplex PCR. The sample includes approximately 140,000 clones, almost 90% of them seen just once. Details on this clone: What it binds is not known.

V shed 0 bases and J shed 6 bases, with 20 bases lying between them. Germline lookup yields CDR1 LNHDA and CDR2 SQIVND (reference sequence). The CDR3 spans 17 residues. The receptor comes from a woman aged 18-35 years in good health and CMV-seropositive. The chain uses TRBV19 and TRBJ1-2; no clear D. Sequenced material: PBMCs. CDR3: CASSIDAQARSWDGYTF. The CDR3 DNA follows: TGTGCCAGTAGTATAGATGCCCAGGCAAGAAGTTGGGATGGCTACACCTTC.